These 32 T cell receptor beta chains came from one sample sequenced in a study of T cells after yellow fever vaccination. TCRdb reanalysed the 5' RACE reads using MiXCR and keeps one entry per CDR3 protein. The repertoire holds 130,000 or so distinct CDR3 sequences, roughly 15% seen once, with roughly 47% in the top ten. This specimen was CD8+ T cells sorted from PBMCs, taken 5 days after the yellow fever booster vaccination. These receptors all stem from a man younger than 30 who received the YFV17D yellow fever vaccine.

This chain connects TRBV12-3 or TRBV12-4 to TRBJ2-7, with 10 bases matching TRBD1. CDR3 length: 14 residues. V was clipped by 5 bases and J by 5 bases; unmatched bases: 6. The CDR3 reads CASSAGTGVDEQYF. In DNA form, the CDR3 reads TGTGCCAGCAGTGCCGGGACAGGGGTGGACGAGCAGTACTTC.

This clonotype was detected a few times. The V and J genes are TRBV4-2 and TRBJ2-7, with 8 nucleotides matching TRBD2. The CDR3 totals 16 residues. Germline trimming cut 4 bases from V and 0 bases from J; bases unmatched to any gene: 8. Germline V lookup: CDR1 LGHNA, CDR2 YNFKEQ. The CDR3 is CASSPYWTSFSYEQYF. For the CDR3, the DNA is TGTGCCAGCAGCCCCTACTGGACTAGCTTCTCCTACGAGCAGTACTTC.

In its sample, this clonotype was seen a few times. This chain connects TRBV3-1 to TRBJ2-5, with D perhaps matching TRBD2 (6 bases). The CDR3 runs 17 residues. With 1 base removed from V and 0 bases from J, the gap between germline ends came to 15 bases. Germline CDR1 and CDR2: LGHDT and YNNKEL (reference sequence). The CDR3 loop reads CASSQVVGGVDQETQYF. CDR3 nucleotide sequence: TGTGCCAGCAGCCAAGTTGTTGGAGGGGTCGACCAAGAGACCCAGTACTTC.

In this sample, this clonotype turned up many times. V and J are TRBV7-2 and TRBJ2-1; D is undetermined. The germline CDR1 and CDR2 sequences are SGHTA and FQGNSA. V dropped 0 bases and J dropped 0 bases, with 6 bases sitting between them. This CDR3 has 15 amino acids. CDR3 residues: CASSLAGSSYNEQFF. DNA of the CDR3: TGTGCCAGCAGCTTAGCGGGTAGCTCCTACAATGAGCAGTTCTTC. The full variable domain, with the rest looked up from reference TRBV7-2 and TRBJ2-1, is GAGVSQSPSNKVTEKGKDVELRCDPISGHTALYWYRQSLGQGLEFLIYFQGNSAPDKSGLPSDRFSAERTGGSVSTLTIQRTQQEDSAVYLCASSLAGSSYNEQFFGPGTRLTVL.

CDR3 sequence reads: CASTYQGALTEAFF. DNA of the CDR3: TGCGCCAGCACCTACCAGGGGGCTCTGACTGAAGCTTTCTTT. The J gene is TRBJ1-1, the V gene TRBV5-1, with TRBD1 matching over 8 bases. V lost 6 bases, J lost 5 bases, and 9 bases stayed unmatched. CDR1 is SGHRS and CDR2 is YFSETQ in the germline V gene. The CDR3 length is 14 residues.

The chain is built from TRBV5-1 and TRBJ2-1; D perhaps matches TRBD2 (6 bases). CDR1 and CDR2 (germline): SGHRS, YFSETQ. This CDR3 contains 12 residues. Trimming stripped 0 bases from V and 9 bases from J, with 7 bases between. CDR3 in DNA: TGCGCCAGCAGCTTGGCCGGGAGTGAGCAGTTCTTC. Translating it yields CASSLAGSEQFF.

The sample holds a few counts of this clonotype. The CDR3 bases are TGTGCGCATACGGGGGGCCAAGGCTACACCTTC. It specifies CAHTGGQGYTF. This sequence joins TRBV12-5 and TRBJ1-2; D is possibly TRBD1 (6 bases). CDR3 length equals 11 residues. Germline V gene sequence: CDR1 LGHNT, CDR2 FRNRAP.

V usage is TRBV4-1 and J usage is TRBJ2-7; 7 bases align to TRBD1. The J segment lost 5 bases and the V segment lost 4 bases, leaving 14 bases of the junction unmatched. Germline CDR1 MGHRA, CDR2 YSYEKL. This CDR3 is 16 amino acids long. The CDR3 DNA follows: TGCGCCAGCAGCCGGATACTAACAGGGGAAGGGGACGAGCAGTACTTC. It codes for CASSRILTGEGDEQYF.

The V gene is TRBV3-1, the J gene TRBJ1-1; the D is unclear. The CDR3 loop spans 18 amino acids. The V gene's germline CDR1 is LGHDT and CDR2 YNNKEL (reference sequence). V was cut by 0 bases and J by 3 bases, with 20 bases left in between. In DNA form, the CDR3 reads TGTGCCAGCAGCCAAGATATTCTGACGGCCAGTGGCGACACTGAAGCTTTCTTT. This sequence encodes CASSQDILTASGDTEAFF.

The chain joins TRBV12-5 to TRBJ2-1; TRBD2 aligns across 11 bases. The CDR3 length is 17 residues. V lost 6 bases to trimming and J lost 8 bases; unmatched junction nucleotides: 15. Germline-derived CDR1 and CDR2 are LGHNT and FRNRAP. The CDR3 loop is CASGNMISGGALYEQFF. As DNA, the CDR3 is TGTGCTAGTGGCAATATGATTAGCGGGGGGGCCCTCTATGAGCAGTTCTTC.

The CDR3 sequence: CASAEGTGDNEAFF. CDR3 bases: TGCGCCAGCGCGGAGGGGACAGGGGACAATGAAGCTTTCTTT. V and J are TRBV5-1 and TRBJ1-1; 10 bases agree with TRBD1. J gave up 7 bases and V 7 bases, and 10 bases lay outside the gene matches. CDR3 length: 14 residues. Germline V gives CDR1 SGHRS, CDR2 YFSETQ.

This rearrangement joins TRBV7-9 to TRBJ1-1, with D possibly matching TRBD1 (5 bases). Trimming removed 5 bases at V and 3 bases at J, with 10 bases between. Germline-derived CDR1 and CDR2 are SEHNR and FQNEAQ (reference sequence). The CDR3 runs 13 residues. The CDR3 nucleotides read TGTGCCAGCAGCAGGGGAGAGTACACTGAAGCTTTCTTT. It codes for CASSRGEYTEAFF.

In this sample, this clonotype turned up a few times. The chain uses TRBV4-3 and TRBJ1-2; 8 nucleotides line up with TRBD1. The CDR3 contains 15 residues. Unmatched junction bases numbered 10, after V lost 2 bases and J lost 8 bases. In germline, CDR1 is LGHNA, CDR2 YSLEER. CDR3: CASSQSWTGSSGYTF. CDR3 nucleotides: TGCGCCAGCAGCCAATCTTGGACAGGGTCCAGCGGCTACACCTTC.

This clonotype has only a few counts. The CDR3 loop reads CSARARSYEQYV. CDR3 bases: TGCAGTGCTCGTGCCCGATCCTACGAGCAGTACGTC. The V and J genes are TRBV20-1 and TRBJ2-7; D unclear. Germline loops: CDR1 DFQATT, CDR2 SNEGSKA (reference sequence). V lost 5 bases to trimming and J lost 1 base, with 9 bases between them. The CDR3 covers 12 residues.

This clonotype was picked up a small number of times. The CDR3 DNA reads as TGCGCCAGCAGCTTGGGCGCGGGAAGGGGCACCGGGGAGCTGTTTTTT. Translated, it gives CASSLGAGRGTGELFF. The J gene is TRBJ2-2, the V gene TRBV5-1, with a tentative D call TRBD2 (6 bases). This CDR3 spans 16 amino acids. V lost 0 bases, J lost 4 bases, and 13 bases lay in between. Germline V gene lookup returns CDR1 SGHRS and CDR2 YFSETQ.

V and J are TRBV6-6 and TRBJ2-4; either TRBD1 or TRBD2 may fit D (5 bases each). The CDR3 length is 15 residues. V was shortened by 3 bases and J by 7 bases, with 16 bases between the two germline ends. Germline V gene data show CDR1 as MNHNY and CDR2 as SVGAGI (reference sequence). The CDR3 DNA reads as TGTGCCAGCAGTTATAGGCTAATATGGGGGAACATTCAGTACTTC. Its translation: CASSYRLIWGNIQYF.

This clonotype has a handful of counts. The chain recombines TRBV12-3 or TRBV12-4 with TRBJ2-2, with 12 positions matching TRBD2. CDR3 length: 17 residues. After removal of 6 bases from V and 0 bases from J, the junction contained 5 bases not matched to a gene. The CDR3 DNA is TGTGCCAGCAGATTTCTAGCGGGGGGGCCGAACACCGGGGAGCTGTTTTTT. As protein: CASRFLAGGPNTGELFF.

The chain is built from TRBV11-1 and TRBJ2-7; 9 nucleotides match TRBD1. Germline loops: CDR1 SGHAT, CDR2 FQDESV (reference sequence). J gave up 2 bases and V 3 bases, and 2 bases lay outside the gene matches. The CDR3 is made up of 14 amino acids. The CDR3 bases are TGTGCCAGCAGCTTCGGGACAGGGACCTACGAGCAGTACGTC. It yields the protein CASSFGTGTYEQYV.

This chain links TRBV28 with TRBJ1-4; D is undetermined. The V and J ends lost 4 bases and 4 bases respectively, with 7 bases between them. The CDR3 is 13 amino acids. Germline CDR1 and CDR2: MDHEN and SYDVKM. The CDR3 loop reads CASSSLDNEKLFF. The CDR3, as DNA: TGTGCCAGCAGTTCTTTGGATAATGAAAAACTGTTTTTT.

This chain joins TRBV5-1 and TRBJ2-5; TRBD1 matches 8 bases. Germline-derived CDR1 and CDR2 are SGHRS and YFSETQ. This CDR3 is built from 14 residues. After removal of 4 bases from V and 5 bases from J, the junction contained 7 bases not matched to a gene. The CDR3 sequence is CASSQTGVAETQYF. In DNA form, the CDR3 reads TGCGCCAGCAGCCAGACAGGGGTAGCGGAGACCCAGTACTTC.

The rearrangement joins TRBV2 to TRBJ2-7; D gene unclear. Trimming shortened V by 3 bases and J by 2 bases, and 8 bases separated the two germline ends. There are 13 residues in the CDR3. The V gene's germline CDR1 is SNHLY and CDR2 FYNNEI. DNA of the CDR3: TGTGCCAGCAGTGAGACTCCCGCCTACGAGCAGTACGTC. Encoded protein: CASSETPAYEQYV.

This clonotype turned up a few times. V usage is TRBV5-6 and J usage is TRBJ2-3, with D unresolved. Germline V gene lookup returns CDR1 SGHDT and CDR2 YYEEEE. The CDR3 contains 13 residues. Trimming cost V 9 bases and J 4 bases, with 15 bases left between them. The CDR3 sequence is CATKFGVSDTQYF. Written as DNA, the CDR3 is TGTGCCACCAAGTTTGGGGTTTCAGATACGCAGTATTTT.

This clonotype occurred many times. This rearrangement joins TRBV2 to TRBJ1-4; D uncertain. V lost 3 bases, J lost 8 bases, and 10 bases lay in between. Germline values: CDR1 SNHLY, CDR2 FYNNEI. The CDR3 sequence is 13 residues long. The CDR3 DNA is TGTGCCAGCAGTGAGGGCTCTAGCGAAAAACTGTTTTTT. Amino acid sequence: CASSEGSSEKLFF.

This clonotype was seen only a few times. The CDR3, as DNA: TGTGCCAGCAGCCCAGCCTCAGGGGTCTCCTACAATGAGCAGTTCTTC. As protein: CASSPASGVSYNEQFF. The rearrangement uses TRBV11-3 and TRBJ2-1, with D perhaps matching TRBD1 (6 bases). The germline V gene encodes CDR1 SGHNT and CDR2 YENEEA. CDR3 size: 16 residues. V gave up 5 bases and J gave up 0 bases, with 14 bases separating them.

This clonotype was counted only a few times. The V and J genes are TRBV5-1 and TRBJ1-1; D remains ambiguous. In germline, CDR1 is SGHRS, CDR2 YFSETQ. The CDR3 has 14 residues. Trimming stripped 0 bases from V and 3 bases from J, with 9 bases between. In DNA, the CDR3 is TGCGCCAGCAGCTTGGCCTCGGCCGACACTGAAGCTTTCTTT. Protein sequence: CASSLASADTEAFF. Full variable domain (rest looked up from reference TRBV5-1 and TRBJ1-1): KAGVTQTPRYLIKTRGQQVTLSCSPISGHRSVSWYQQTPGQGLQFLFEYFSETQRNKGNFPGRFSGRQFSNSRSEMNVSTLELGDSALYLCASSLASADTEAFFGQGTRLTVV.

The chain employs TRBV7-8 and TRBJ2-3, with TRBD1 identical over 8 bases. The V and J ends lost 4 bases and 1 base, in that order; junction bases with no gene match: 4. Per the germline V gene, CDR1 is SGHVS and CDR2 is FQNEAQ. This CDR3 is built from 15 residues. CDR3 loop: CASSSARGRTDTQYF. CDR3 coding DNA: TGTGCCAGCAGCTCAGCCAGGGGGCGCACAGATACGCAGTATTTT.

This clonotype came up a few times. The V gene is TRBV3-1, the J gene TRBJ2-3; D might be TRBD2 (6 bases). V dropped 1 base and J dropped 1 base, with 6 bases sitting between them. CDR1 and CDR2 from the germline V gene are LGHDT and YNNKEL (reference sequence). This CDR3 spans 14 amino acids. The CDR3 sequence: CASSQAGGTDTQYF. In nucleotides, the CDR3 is TGTGCCAGCAGCCAAGCGGGGGGCACAGATACGCAGTATTTT.

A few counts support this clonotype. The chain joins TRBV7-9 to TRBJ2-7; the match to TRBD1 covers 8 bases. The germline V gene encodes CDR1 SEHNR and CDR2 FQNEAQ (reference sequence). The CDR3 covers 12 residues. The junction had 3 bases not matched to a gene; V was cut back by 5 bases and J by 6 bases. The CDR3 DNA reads TGTGCCAGCAGCCGTGACAGGGGCGAGCAGTACGTC. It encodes CASSRDRGEQYV.

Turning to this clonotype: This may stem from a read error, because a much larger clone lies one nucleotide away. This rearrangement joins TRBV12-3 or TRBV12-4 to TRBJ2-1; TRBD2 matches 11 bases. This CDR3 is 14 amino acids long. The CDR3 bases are TGTGCCAGCAGTTTACTAGCGGGGGGCAATGAGCTGTTCTTC. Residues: CASSLLAGGNELFF.

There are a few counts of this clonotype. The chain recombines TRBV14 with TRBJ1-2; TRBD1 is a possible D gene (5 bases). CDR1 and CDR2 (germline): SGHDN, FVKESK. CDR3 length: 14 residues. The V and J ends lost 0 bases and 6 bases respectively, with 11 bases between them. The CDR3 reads CASSQEPGPNGYTF. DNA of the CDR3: TGTGCCAGCAGCCAAGAGCCAGGGCCCAATGGCTACACCTTC.

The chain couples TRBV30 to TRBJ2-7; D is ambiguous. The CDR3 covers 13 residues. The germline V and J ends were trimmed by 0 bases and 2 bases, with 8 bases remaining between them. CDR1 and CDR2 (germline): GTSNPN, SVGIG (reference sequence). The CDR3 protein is CAWSVRLAYEQYF. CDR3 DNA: TGTGCCTGGAGTGTAAGGCTAGCCTACGAGCAGTACTTC.

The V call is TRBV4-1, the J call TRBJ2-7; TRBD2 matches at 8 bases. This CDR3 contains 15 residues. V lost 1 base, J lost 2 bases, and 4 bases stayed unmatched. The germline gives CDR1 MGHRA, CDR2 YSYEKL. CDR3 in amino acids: CASSQGGGGTYEQYF. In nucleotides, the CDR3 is TGCGCCAGCAGCCAAGGAGGCGGGGGGACCTACGAGCAGTACTTC.